Listed below are T cell receptor beta chains from one sample, sequenced in a study of T cells in Graves' hyperthyroidism and ophthalmopathy. TCRdb reanalysed the multiplex PCR reads using MiXCR and keeps one entry per CDR3 protein. This sample has 250,000 to 300,000 distinct CDR3 sequences, with roughly 19% found just once. The specimen sequenced was blood. The receptors shown here come from a man aged 45-65 years with Graves' ophthalmopathy. CDR3s include the opening cysteine and the closing phenylalanine or tryptophan. A D gene is named only where the DNA matches it firmly. Clone size appears in some rows only: once, few, many, or a class for an expanded clone.

j_call v_call clone_size cdr3_length d_call cdr3_nt cdr3_aa
TRBJ1-5 TRBV3-1 many 16 TRBD1 TGTGCCAGCAGCCAGGGGTCCACAGGGGACAATCAGCCCCAGCATTTT CASSQGSTGDNQPQHF
TRBJ2-4 TRBV3-1 few 14 - TGTGCCAGCAGCCCCCGGGACGGATTAAACATTCAGTACTTC CASSPRDGLNIQYF
TRBJ2-7 TRBV9 - 13 TRBD1 TGTGCCAGCAGCGTGGGACAGGACTACGAGCAGTACTTC CASSVGQDYEQYF
TRBJ2-3 TRBV20-1 many 16 TRBD1 TGCAGTGCTAGAGATCTCACAGGGGGTCGGGGAGATACGCAGTATTTT CSARDLTGGRGDTQYF
TRBJ2-7 TRBV7-9 many 11 - TGTGCCAGCAGCGACTCCTACGAGCAGTACTTC CASSDSYEQYF
TRBJ1-2 TRBV12-3/TRBV12-4 few 13 - TGTGCCAGCAGTTTGGGTCGGAGGGTTGGCTACACCTTC CASSLGRRVGYTF
TRBJ1-6 TRBV28 few 14 - TGTGCCAGCAGTGATAGGGATGGCGGTTCACCCCTCCACTTT CASSDRDGGSPLHF
TRBJ2-6 TRBV6-1 few 14 - TGTGCCAGCAGTGAAGGGACTGGGGCCAACGTCCTGACTTTC CASSEGTGANVLTF
TRBJ2-5 TRBV29-1 - 13 - TGCAGCGTTGGGGCTGGGGGGCAAGAGACCCAGTACTTC CSVGAGGQETQYF
TRBJ2-2 TRBV9 once 14 - TGTGCCAGCAGCGCCGGGACTCCTCCCGGGGAGCTGTTTTTT CASSAGTPPGELFF
TRBJ2-7 TRBV12-3/TRBV12-4 few 15 TRBD1 TGTGCCAGCAGTTTAGCGGAGACAGGGCTGGGAGAGCAGTACTTC CASSLAETGLGEQYF
TRBJ2-4 TRBV11-1 many 16 TRBD1 TGTGCCAGCAGCATTACGACAGGGCTGGCCAAAAACATTCAGTACTTC CASSITTGLAKNIQYF
TRBJ2-7 TRBV20-1 few 14 TRBD1 TGCAGTGCTAGCACTGGACAGGGACTTGGGGAGCAGTACTTC CSASTGQGLGEQYF
TRBJ1-5 TRBV15 many 16 TRBD1 TGTGCCACCAGCCTGCCCCAGGGGGCGAGCAATCAGCCCCAGCATTTT CATSLPQGASNQPQHF
TRBJ1-1 TRBV12-3/TRBV12-4 many 15 TRBD1 TGTGCCAGCACCGCCTCAGGGACAGGTAGCAGAGAAGCTTTCTTT CASTASGTGSREAFF
TRBJ2-7 TRBV7-9 many 13 - TGTGCCAGCAGCTTAGGCGCACCCTACGAGCAGTACTTC CASSLGAPYEQYF
TRBJ2-7 TRBV5-1 - 13 - TGCGCCAGCAGCTTGGAACAAATCTACGAGCAGTACTTC CASSLEQIYEQYF
TRBJ2-7 TRBV29-1 - 13 - TGCAGCGTTGTGTCCAGGGCTTCGTACGAGCAGTACTTC CSVVSRASYEQYF
TRBJ2-3 TRBV20-1 many 14 - TGCAGTGCTAGTCCGTGGGGCGCAACAGATACGCAGTATTTT CSASPWGATDTQYF
TRBJ1-1 TRBV18 many 14 TRBD1 TGTGCCAGCTCAACCGACAGGGGGAACACTGAAGCTTTCTTT CASSTDRGNTEAFF
TRBJ2-7 TRBV18 - 14 - TGTGCCAGCTCACCAGGTATGATCTCCTACGAGCAGTACTTC CASSPGMISYEQYF
TRBJ1-1 TRBV18 many 15 TRBD1 TGTGCCAGCTCGCCGCAGGGGGCATGGAACACTGAAGCTTTCTTT CASSPQGAWNTEAFF
TRBJ2-1 TRBV6-2/TRBV6-3 - 16 - TGTGCCAGCAGTTACAGTCACAGGGGGAGGGGGAATGAGCAGTTCTTC CASSYSHRGRGNEQFF
TRBJ2-5 TRBV15 many 15 TRBD1 TGTGCCACCAATCGGGACAGGGGTGGGATGGAGACCCAGTACTTC CATNRDRGGMETQYF
TRBJ2-1 TRBV24-1 many 15 TRBD1 TGTGCCACCGGACCGGGACAGCGTCCCTACAATGAGCAGTTCTTC CATGPGQRPYNEQFF
TRBJ1-5 TRBV20-1 few 13 TRBD1 TGCAGTGCTAGGGGGACAGAAAATCAGCCCCAGCATTTT CSARGTENQPQHF
TRBJ2-5 TRBV6-2/TRBV6-3 many 16 - TGTGCCAGCAGTTCGTCCGGGACCCATCAACAAGAGACCCAGTACTTC CASSSSGTHQQETQYF
TRBJ2-6 TRBV7-9 many 19 - TGTGCCAGCAGCTTAACGCCCCGGGGCAGTATCTCTGGGGCCAACGTCCTGACTTTC CASSLTPRGSISGANVLTF
TRBJ2-7 TRBV18 many 16 TRBD1 TGTGCCAGCTCACCTCCCCCCCGGACAGGGGTTACCGAGCAGTACTTC CASSPPPRTGVTEQYF
TRBJ1-6 TRBV3-1 many 13 - TGTGCCAGCAGCCCGGACTGGAATTCACCCCTCCACTTT CASSPDWNSPLHF
TRBJ2-5 TRBV10-2 many 15 TRBD2 TGCGCCAGCAGTGGTTCCCCGGGGGGGGAAGAGACCCAGTACTTC CASSGSPGGEETQYF
TRBJ2-7 TRBV20-1 many 14 TRBD2 TGCAGTGCTAGTACTAGCGGGAGTGGGCTCGAGCAGTACTTC CSASTSGSGLEQYF
TRBJ2-1 TRBV9 - 15 - TGTGCCAGCAGCGGTTCGATAGCGGTCCGGGGTGAGCAGTTCTTC CASSGSIAVRGEQFF
TRBJ1-1 TRBV5-1 - 16 TRBD1 TGCGCCAGCAGCTCTGGACAGGGTGGGCGTTACACTGAAGCTTTCTTT CASSSGQGGRYTEAFF
TRBJ2-7 TRBV7-2 few 15 - TGTGCCAGCAGCTTAGACGGTCTGAGTGGCTACGAGCAGTACTTC CASSLDGLSGYEQYF
TRBJ1-3 TRBV30 many 12 - TGTGCCTGGAGTGTACGGGCTAACACCATATATTTT CAWSVRANTIYF
TRBJ2-1 TRBV7-2 many 18 TRBD2 TGTGCCAGCAGCTTACGAGGGAGGACTAGCGGGAGGGGGGGTGAGCAGTTCTTC CASSLRGRTSGRGGEQFF
TRBJ2-5 TRBV5-1 few 16 - TGCGCCAGCAGCTTGGCCGGGGTTAGGGATGGTGAGACCCAGTACTTC CASSLAGVRDGETQYF
TRBJ1-1 TRBV19 - 13 - TGTGCCAGTAGTTACAGGGCCGGCTGGGAAGCTTTCTTT CASSYRAGWEAFF
TRBJ2-2 TRBV9 - 16 TRBD2 TGTGCCAGCAGCTTCGGGGGAGCGGGAGGGGTCGGGGAGCTGTTTTTT CASSFGGAGGVGELFF
TRBJ2-1 TRBV7-8 few 16 TRBD1 TGTGCCAGCAGCTTAAATACAGGGGGTTCCTACAATGAGCAGTTCTTC CASSLNTGGSYNEQFF
TRBJ2-7 TRBV27 few 14 - TGTGCCAGCAGTCCACAGGAGAGCTCCTACGAGCAGTACTTC CASSPQESSYEQYF
TRBJ2-3 TRBV12-3/TRBV12-4 many 16 TRBD2 TGTGCCAGCAGTTCGCCCCTAGCGGGGCCCGCAGATACGCAGTATTTT CASSSPLAGPADTQYF
TRBJ2-3 TRBV7-3 - 18 TRBD2 TGTGCCAGCAGCTTACGGCGACTAGCGGGAGACTACACAGATACGCAGTATTTT CASSLRRLAGDYTDTQYF
TRBJ2-4 TRBV20-1 - 13 - TGCAGTGCTAGGTTTTCTAGCCTCGCCATTCAGTACTTC CSARFSSLAIQYF